This T cell receptor beta chain is drawn from a study of shared clonotypes between healthy human individuals. Whole-study results and caveats: Limitation of the genetic and exposure-history diversity represented came from the few donors.

Germline loops: CDR1 SGHVS, CDR2 FNYEAQ. The V gene lost 6 bases and the J gene lost 1 base, with 7 bases spanning the gap. The CDR3 contains 13 residues. Worth noting for this clone: What it recognizes is unknown.

Assay: immunoSEQ multiplex PCR; the TCRdb copy retains only in-frame clones and omits some. The sample has some 1 million clones; approximately 72% are singletons. V gene TRBV7-6 combines with J gene TRBJ1-5; TRBD1 is a possible D gene (5 bases). This TCR derives from a man younger than 35 in good health. Sequenced material: memory CD4+ T cells sorted from blood. This sample's subset: CD45RA-negative fraction. CDR3 nucleotide sequence: TGTGCCAGCAGTCGGACAAGCAATCAGCCCCAGCATTTT. Its translation: CASSRTSNQPQHF.